The table lists the clone carrying this TCR beta chain with many counts. As yet, its antigen is unknown. This CDR3 region has 14 residues. V shed 0 bases and J shed 4 bases, with 7 bases lying between them. In germline, CDR1 is SGHRS, CDR2 YFSETQ. The entry originates in a study of T-cell reconstitution after alpha-beta-depleted transplantation in children. A library of TCRbeta sequences, prepared with unique molecular identifiers, was generated. TCRdb ran MiXCR on the PCR reads and lists one entry per CDR3 protein. Of about 170,000 distinct CDR3 sequences in the sample, 11% are singletons; the top ten hold about 12%. Study findings and constraints: It was newly produced T cells that mostly accounted for T-cell counts and diversity one year after transplant.

This chain connects TRBV5-1 to TRBJ2-2; D call uncertain. This clonotype originated in a boy aged 2-15 years with acute myeloid leukemia, due to receive a stem cell transplant. This material consisted of PBMCs, taken before TCRalphabeta/CD19-depleted stem cell transplant. The CDR3 coding sequence is TGCGCCAGCAGCTTGGGGTTTGGCACCGGGGAGCTGTTTTTT. It is translated as CASSLGFGTGELFF.